Below, one T cell receptor beta chain is given with its context. Sequencing relied on a cDNA template that was reverse transcribed from extracted RNA. Repertoires were generated with immunoSEQ multiplex PCR, while TCRdb's copy carries only in-frame clones and drops some. The sample lists 110,000 to 150,000 clones; approximately 56% were seen once. Germline CDR1 MDHEN, CDR2 SYDVKM. Trimming left V 2 bases short and J 5 bases short, with 4 bases between. The CDR3 is 11 amino acids. These data belong to a study of CD8+ T cells in alopecia areata. The sample comprised CD8+ T cells sorted from blood. This TCR was sampled from a human donor in good health. The genes are TRBV28 and TRBJ2-7; D remains ambiguous. In DNA, the CDR3 is TGTGCCAGCAGTTTAGTGCACGAGCAGTACTTC. Its translation: CASSLVHEQYF.